A selection of T cell receptor beta chains follows, all from one sample in a study of PD-1 blockade in classical Hodgkin lymphoma. The method was immunoSEQ multiplex PCR; TCRdb's version includes in-frame clones alone and lacks a portion of them. The table has about 8,000 clones, more than 75% seen once. This specimen was peripheral blood mononuclear cells (PBMCs), taken before the fourth cycle of nivolumab. The receptors shown here come from a human donor with classical Hodgkin lymphoma. Each CDR3 is given with its conserved first and last residue. The D gene is left open where the match is weak. Part of the rows lack a size; the others show once, few, many or a class for expanded clones.

d_call j_call clone_size cdr3_length v_call cdr3_aa cdr3_nt
. TRBJ1-4 large 13 TRBV15 CATSERGGEKLFF TGTGCCACCAGCGAAAGGGGCGGGGAAAAACTGTTTTTT
. TRBJ2-7 . 18 TRBV7-9 CASSLIGTGASGIREQYF TGTGCCAGCAGCTTAATTGGGACAGGGGCTAGCGGGATTCGCGAGCAGTACTTC
. TRBJ2-3 . 12 TRBV7-2 CASSLSTDTQYF TGTGCCAGCAGCTTAAGCACAGATACGCAGTATTTT
TRBD1 TRBJ2-5 . 16 TRBV5-4 CASSLGTRTGPETQYF TGTGCCAGCAGCCTTGGGACAAGGACAGGCCCCGAGACCCAGTACTTC
TRBD2 TRBJ2-1 few 17 TRBV28 CASSLGDGTSGGDEQFF TGTGCCAGCAGTTTAGGGGACGGGACTAGCGGGGGGGATGAGCAGTTCTTC
. TRBJ1-3 . 14 TRBV13 CASSSETSGNTIYF TGTGCCAGCAGCTCGGAGACCTCTGGAAACACCATATATTTT
TRBD2 TRBJ2-1 . 16 TRBV6-5 CASSYSASGRYNEQFF TGTGCCAGCAGTTACTCGGCTAGCGGGAGATACAATGAGCAGTTCTTC
TRBD2 TRBJ2-1 . 16 TRBV28 CASSLYLAGGYNEQFF TGTGCCAGCAGTTTATATCTAGCGGGAGGCTACAATGAGCAGTTCTTC
. TRBJ1-2 . 16 TRBV9 CASSVNLRIGTYGYTF TGTGCCAGCAGCGTAAATCTCAGGATCGGGACCTATGGCTACACCTTC
. TRBJ1-2 . 14 TRBV15 CATSRDQGSYGYTF TGTGCCACCAGCAGAGATCAGGGCAGTTATGGCTACACCTTC
TRBD2 TRBJ2-7 once 16 TRBV6-5 CASSYSSLAGVYEQYF TGTGCCAGCAGTTACTCGAGCCTAGCGGGGGTCTACGAGCAGTACTTC
. TRBJ1-3 . 13 TRBV4-3 CASSQDGGNTIYF TGCGCCAGCAGCCAAGACGGGGGAAACACCATATATTTT
. TRBJ1-5 once 15 TRBV28 CASSGSASTRQPQHF TGTGCCAGCAGCGGTTCGGCTTCCACAAGGCAGCCCCAGCATTTT
. TRBJ2-1 . 16 TRBV19 CASSPRAQSSYNEQFF TGTGCCAGTAGTCCCCGGGCCCAGAGCTCCTACAATGAGCAGTTCTTC
TRBD2 TRBJ2-1 medium-sized 20 TRBV28 CASKPPERLAGDRSYNEQFF TGTGCCAGCAAGCCCCCTGAGAGACTAGCGGGAGACCGCTCCTACAATGAGCAGTTCTTC
. TRBJ1-6 . 12 TRBV5-5 CASSLDREPLHF TGTGCCAGCAGCTTGGACCGGGAACCCCTCCACTTT
. TRBJ1-6 few 18 TRBV4-2 CASSQDGLRGSYNSPLHF TGTGCCAGCAGCCAAGACGGGCTTAGGGGCTCCTATAATTCACCCCTCCACTTT
. TRBJ2-2 . 16 TRBV11-2 CASSFTGLGDSGELFF TGTGCCAGCAGCTTCACCGGACTCGGGGACTCTGGGGAGCTGTTTTTT
TRBD1 TRBJ1-2 . 14 TRBV5-6 CASSQDRSYYGYTF TGTGCCAGCAGCCAGGACAGGTCGTACTATGGCTACACCTTC
TRBD2 TRBJ2-1 . 17 TRBV19 CASSILIAGGNNNEQFF TGTGCCAGTAGTATCCTGATAGCGGGGGGGAACAACAATGAGCAGTTCTTC
. TRBJ2-5 . 13 TRBV5-1 CASRTASTETQYF TGCGCCAGCAGGACTGCTTCCACAGAGACCCAGTACTTC
. TRBJ2-1 once 16 TRBV25-1 CASSEWGGGANLEQFF TGTGCCAGCAGTGAATGGGGAGGGGGGGCAAATCTGGAGCAGTTCTTC
. TRBJ1-1 . 15 TRBV28 CASSPGQFIGTEAFF TGTGCCAGCAGTCCCGGACAGTTTATTGGCACTGAAGCTTTCTTT
. TRBJ2-1 . 15 TRBV7-9 CASSPEWVRYNEQFF TGTGCCAGCAGCCCGGAGTGGGTACGCTACAATGAGCAGTTCTTC
TRBD1 TRBJ1-2 . 14 TRBV28 CASSSGQGNYGYTF TGTGCCAGCAGTTCGGGACAGGGAAACTATGGCTACACCTTC
. TRBJ2-3 . 16 TRBV5-4 CASSLSENGLTDTQYF TGTGCCAGCAGCTTGAGTGAAAACGGCCTCACAGATACGCAGTATTTT
. TRBJ2-7 . 13 TRBV5-6 CASSPQSDDEQYF TGTGCCAGCAGCCCCCAGAGTGACGACGAGCAGTACTTC
. TRBJ1-2 few 12 TRBV28 CASSFSNYGYTF TGTGCCAGCAGTTTCTCTAACTATGGCTACACCTTC
. TRBJ2-5 few 15 TRBV5-8 CASSLGDAEQETQYF TGTGCCAGCAGCTTGGGGGATGCGGAACAAGAGACCCAGTACTTC
. TRBJ2-1 few 16 TRBV9 CASSVFGGASWDEQFF TGTGCCAGCAGCGTTTTTGGCGGGGCATCTTGGGATGAGCAGTTCTTC
. TRBJ2-1 . 14 TRBV10-1 CASSGDPRGNEQFF TGCGCCAGCAGTGGAGACCCTCGGGGCAATGAGCAGTTCTTC
TRBD1 TRBJ2-2 . 16 TRBV29-1 CSGGQSLGGNTGELFF TGCAGCGGGGGACAGTCTCTAGGAGGGAACACCGGGGAGCTGTTTTTT
. TRBJ2-1 . 12 TRBV28 CASGLGENEQFF TGTGCCAGCGGCTTGGGGGAGAATGAGCAGTTCTTC
. TRBJ1-1 once 15 TRBV5-5 CASSLDTTMTTEAFF TGTGCCAGCAGCTTGGACACGACGATGACGACTGAAGCTTTCTTT
. TRBJ1-2 . 16 TRBV5-4 CASSLGPAGTTGGYTF TGTGCCAGCAGCTTGGGGCCGGCCGGGACAACCGGCGGCTACACCTTC
. TRBJ1-5 few 15 TRBV7-3 CASSLGVSRNQPQHF TGTGCCAGCAGCTTAGGGGTTAGCCGCAATCAGCCCCAGCATTTT
. TRBJ2-1 . 15 TRBV6-5 CASRGDRSPYNEQFF TGTGCCAGCAGGGGAGACAGGTCCCCCTACAATGAGCAGTTCTTC
. TRBJ1-2 few 14 TRBV27 CASSLSTLSGGYTF TGTGCCAGCAGTTTATCGACCCTTTCGGGCGGCTACACCTTC
. TRBJ2-1 . 13 TRBV19 CASSWSGSNEQFF TGTGCCAGTAGTTGGAGCGGGTCCAATGAGCAGTTCTTC
TRBD2 TRBJ2-3 . 15 TRBV30 CAWSPLTSATDTQYF TGTGCCTGGAGCCCTCTGACTAGCGCCACAGATACGCAGTATTTT